The next 8 T cell receptor beta chains were all read from a single sample in a study of CD8+ T cells in alopecia areata. Treatment noted: oral pan-JAK inhibitor, 5-10 mg twice daily. Once RNA had been extracted, it was reverse transcribed into cDNA to act as the sequencing template. Sequencing used immunoSEQ multiplex PCR; TCRdb keeps in-frame clones, though not all of them. The table has approximately 150,000 clones, less than 70% seen once. The material sequenced was CD4+ T cells sorted from blood, taken at week 24, from a patient treated with tofacitinib. The receptors derive from a human donor with alopecia areata.

This clone was counted a few times. The gene calls are TRBV29-1 and TRBJ2-5; 11 nucleotides agree with TRBD1. Looked up from germline, CDR1 is SQVTM and CDR2 is ANQGSEA. V was clipped by 5 bases and J by 4 bases; unmatched bases: 6. The CDR3 sequence is 14 residues long. CDR3 sequence reads: CSVSGQGARETQYF. The CDR3 DNA follows: TGCAGCGTTTCTGGACAGGGGGCACGAGAGACCCAGTACTTC. Full variable domain (missing parts from reference TRBV29-1 and TRBJ2-5): SAVISQKPSRDICQRGTSLTIQCQVDSQVTMMFWYRQQPGQSLTLIATANQGSEATYESGFVIDKFPISRPNLTFSTLTVSNMSPEDSSIYLCSVSGQGARETQYFGPGTRLLVL.

The chain joins TRBV30 to TRBJ2-3, with unresolved D. Germline CDR1 GTSNPN, CDR2 SVGIG (reference sequence). The CDR3 consists of 13 residues. Trimming removed 2 bases from V and 2 bases from J, with 8 bases in between. The CDR3 coding sequence is TGTGCCTGGAGTCGGAGTTACACAGATACGCAGTATTTT. Translation: CAWSRSYTDTQYF.

This chain uses TRBV10-3 with TRBJ2-3; 8 bases align to TRBD2. Germline V gives CDR1 ENHRY, CDR2 SYGVKD. V gave up 2 bases and J gave up 4 bases; unmatched junction bases: 5. The CDR3 contains 15 residues. The CDR3 protein is CAISEGLARSDTQYF. The CDR3 DNA sequence: TGTGCCATCAGTGAGGGACTAGCAAGGTCAGATACGCAGTATTTT.

The chain carries TRBV5-6 and TRBJ2-6; unclear D gene. CDR3 size: 16 residues. The germline V gene has CDR1 SGHDT and CDR2 YYEEEE. With 0 bases removed from V and 0 bases from J, the gap between germline ends came to 7 bases. The CDR3 spells CASSLGHYSGANVLTF. CDR3 sequence (DNA): TGTGCCAGCAGCTTGGGGCATTACTCTGGGGCCAACGTCCTGACTTTC.

This clone was detected a few times. The chain employs TRBV29-1 and TRBJ2-1; maybe TRBD2 (6 bases). The CDR3 covers 15 residues. V lost 8 bases, J lost 0 bases, and 17 bases lay in between. Germline V gene lookup returns CDR1 SQVTM and CDR2 ANQGSEA. The CDR3 DNA follows: TGCAGCCCAAGCGGGCCAGGGAGCTCCTACAATGAGCAGTTCTTC. The encoded protein is CSPSGPGSSYNEQFF.

The J gene is TRBJ2-2, the V gene TRBV14; no clear D gene. The ends were cut back, 1 base at V and 6 bases at J, with 12 bases in the middle. Germline V gene sequence: CDR1 SGHDN, CDR2 FVKESK. The CDR3 has 15 amino acids. CDR3 in DNA: TGTGCCAGCAGCCAAGTCGTTGCTGGGCCCGGGGAGCTGTTTTTT. Amino acid sequence: CASSQVVAGPGELFF.

V is TRBV25-1 and J is TRBJ2-7; 11 bases align to TRBD1. The trim removed 4 bases at V and 6 bases at J, leaving 5 bases unmatched. The CDR3 runs 14 residues. CDR1 MGHDK and CDR2 SYGVNS come from the germline V gene. CDR3 loop: CASSGRDRGSEQYF. The CDR3 region has the DNA TGTGCCAGCAGTGGCCGGGACAGGGGGTCCGAGCAGTACTTC.

This chain joins TRBV29-1 and TRBJ1-2; D is unclear. The CDR3 runs to 12 residues. CDR1 is SQVTM, CDR2 ANQGSEA, per germline. V shed 4 bases and J shed 8 bases, with 14 bases lying between them. In DNA, the CDR3 is TGCAGCGTTGGACGGGCGCATAGGGGCTACACCTTC. Translating gives CSVGRAHRGYTF.